These 30 T cell receptor beta chains came from one sample sequenced in a study of shared clonotypes between healthy human individuals. Assay used: immunoSEQ multiplex PCR; TCRdb lists only in-frame clones, some missing. The sample holds about 2.1 million clones; roughly 95% are singletons and the top ten take approximately 1.6%. Naive CD8 cells lacked CD45RO and underwent positive selection for CCR7, leaving out terminally differentiated effector memory CD45RA+ cells. Sequencing was done on a sample of naive CD8+ T cells from PBMCs. These receptors were taken from a man younger than 35 in good health. Some clones in this sample may be carry-over from other donors' samples.

The J gene is TRBJ1-4, the V gene TRBV10-3; tentatively, D is TRBD1 (6 bases). The CDR3 loop spans 12 amino acids. Germline loops: CDR1 ENHRY, CDR2 SYGVKD. The V gene lost 5 bases and the J gene lost 12 bases, with 13 bases spanning the gap. CDR3 in amino acids: CAISFGGGELFF. The DNA for the CDR3 is TGTGCCATCAGTTTTGGGGGCGGAGAACTGTTTTTT.

The rearrangement links TRBV5-6 to TRBJ2-1, with D perhaps assigned TRBD1 or TRBD2 (6 bases each). Trimming removed 4 bases from V and 7 bases from J, with 9 bases in between. This CDR3 is 12 amino acids long. CDR1 is SGHDT and CDR2 is YYEEEE in the germline V gene. The CDR3: CASSQGGNEQFF. In DNA, the CDR3 is TGTGCCAGCAGCCAAGGGGGGAATGAGCAGTTCTTC.

The genes are TRBV5-4 and TRBJ1-3, with D perhaps matching TRBD1 (5 bases). Germline CDR1 is SGHNT and CDR2 is YYREEE (reference sequence). The CDR3 contains 14 residues. Trimming cost V 1 base and J 3 bases, with 8 bases left between them. This CDR3 reads CASSLRGIGNTIYF. The CDR3 bases are TGTGCCAGCAGCTTGCGGGGGATTGGAAACACCATATATTTT. The complete variable domain, with remaining parts taken from reference TRBV5-4 and TRBJ1-3, reads ETGVTQSPTHLIKTRGQQVTLRCSSQSGHNTVSWYQQALGQGPQFIFQYYREEENGRGNFPPRFSGLQFPNYSSELNVNALELDDSALYLCASSLRGIGNTIYFGEGSWLTVV.

The CDR3 DNA is TGTGCCAGCAGTGTGGATGGTGGCAACGTCCTGACTTTC. It specifies CASSVDGGNVLTF. V and J are TRBV2 and TRBJ2-6, with D unclear. CDR3 length: 13 amino acids. Trimming removed 4 bases at V and 9 bases at J, with 10 bases between. Germline assignment: CDR1 SNHLY and CDR2 FYNNEI.

The V gene is TRBV11-2, the J gene TRBJ1-4; the D gene is possibly TRBD1 (6 bases). V lost 5 bases, J lost 4 bases, and 17 bases lay in between. Germline CDR1 and CDR2: SGHAT and FQNNGV. This CDR3 is built from 16 residues. This CDR3 is CASSKVGAQVNEKLFF. Written as DNA, the CDR3 is TGTGCCAGCAGCAAAGTGGGGGCGCAGGTTAATGAAAAACTGTTTTTT.

This chain joins TRBV20-1 and TRBJ2-5; tentatively, D is TRBD2 (6 bases). V lost 6 bases and J 5 bases, leaving 10 bases between the germline ends. The V gene's germline CDR1 is DFQATT and CDR2 SNEGSKA (reference sequence). The CDR3 contains 11 residues. The CDR3 sequence: CSATRGETQYF. The DNA for the CDR3 is TGCAGTGCCACCCGGGGGGAGACCCAGTACTTC.

V and J are TRBV15 and TRBJ1-3, with 10 bases aligning to TRBD1. The CDR3 covers 16 residues. Germline lookup yields CDR1 LNHNV and CDR2 YYDKDF (reference sequence). The V gene end was trimmed by 3 bases and the J gene end by 8 bases; junction bases not matched to a gene: 10. CDR3: CATSSGTGVLLDTIYF. As DNA, the CDR3 is TGTGCCACCAGCAGCGGGACAGGGGTTCTTTTGGACACCATATATTTT.

This clone occurred once. The chain links TRBV29-1 to TRBJ2-1; the match to TRBD2 covers 8 bases. This CDR3 is 14 amino acids long. V lost 5 bases and J lost 2; bases outside the gene matches: 5. CDR1 and CDR2 from the germline V gene are SQVTM and ANQGSEA. CDR3 DNA sequence: TGCAGCGTTAGCGGGAGAGGGACCTACAATGAGCAGTTCTTC. This sequence encodes CSVSGRGTYNEQFF.

The CDR3, as DNA: TGTGCCAGCAGTCCGGGACAGGGGTTCCCCAATCAGCCCCAGCATTTT. It translates to CASSPGQGFPNQPQHF. This chain joins TRBV27 and TRBJ1-5; TRBD1 agrees at 10 bases. The ends lost 5 bases at V and 3 bases at J; junction bases unmatched: 7. This CDR3 has 16 residues. Germline V gene lookup returns CDR1 MNHEY and CDR2 SMNVEV (reference sequence).

The V call is TRBV27, the J call TRBJ2-7, with D possibly matching TRBD1 (6 bases). This CDR3 region has 13 residues. Germline CDR1 reads MNHEY; CDR2 reads SMNVEV (reference sequence). V lost 4 bases, J lost 6 bases, and 13 bases lay in between. This chain's CDR3 is CASSSRGTFEQYF. The CDR3 bases are TGTGCCAGCAGTTCGAGGGGGACCTTCGAGCAGTACTTC.

CDR3 bases: TGTGCCACCAGCAGGGGACGGGATCTACGGGGGTCAAACATTCAGTACTTC. It specifies CATSRGRDLRGSNIQYF. This rearrangement joins TRBV15 to TRBJ2-4; possible D gene TRBD2, 6 bases. Trimming shortened V by 3 bases and J by 6 bases, and 21 bases separated the two germline ends. The V gene's germline CDR1 is LNHNV and CDR2 YYDKDF (reference sequence). The CDR3 spans 17 residues.

The CDR3 sequence: CAIGRESSSGELFF. The CDR3 nucleotides read TGTGCCATCGGTAGGGAGAGTAGCTCCGGGGAGCTGTTTTTT. The chain has TRBV15 and TRBJ2-2; TRBD2 might be the D (5 bases). Germline V gene sequence: CDR1 LNHNV, CDR2 YYDKDF (reference sequence). The ends were cut back, 10 bases at V and 6 bases at J, with 18 bases in the middle. The CDR3 consists of 14 residues. The full variable domain, completed using reference TRBV15 and TRBJ2-2, is DAMVIQNPRYQVTQFGKPVTLSCSQTLNHNVMYWYQQKSSQAPKLLFHYYDKDFNNEADTPDNFQSRRPNTSFCFLDIRSPGLGDTAMYLCAIGRESSSGELFFGEGSRLTVL.

The chain couples TRBV19 to TRBJ1-5; TRBD1 matches 9 bases. CDR1 and CDR2 (germline): LNHDA, SQIVND (reference sequence). The CDR3 contains 15 residues. The ends lost 5 bases at V and 5 bases at J; junction bases unmatched: 7. The CDR3 sequence is CASSAGTGSYQPQHF. CDR3 nucleotides: TGTGCCAGTAGTGCCGGGACAGGGTCGTATCAGCCCCAGCATTTT.

This clone was recorded once. This sample also contains other DNA sequences that code for the same CDR3. The chain combines TRBV6-5 with TRBJ2-1; no clear D. Germline lookup yields CDR1 MNHEY and CDR2 SVGAGI. The CDR3 loop spans 13 amino acids. V was cut by 0 bases and J by 4 bases, with 4 bases left in between. CDR3 amino acids: CASSYSRYNEQFF. The CDR3 bases are TGTGCCAGCAGTTACTCGAGATACAATGAGCAGTTCTTC.

CDR3 sequence reads: CASSQIATGGNQPQHF. The DNA for the CDR3 is TGCGCCAGCAGCCAGATTGCTACCGGGGGAAACCAGCCCCAGCATTTT. The V call is TRBV4-1, the J call TRBJ1-5; D may be TRBD1 (5 bases). This CDR3 is built from 16 residues. Germline V gives CDR1 MGHRA, CDR2 YSYEKL. V was cut by 3 bases and J by 7 bases, with 19 bases left in between.

The chain employs TRBV28 and TRBJ2-7; D not resolved. CDR1 and CDR2 from the germline V gene are MDHEN and SYDVKM. The germline V and J ends were trimmed by 7 bases and 0 bases, with 13 bases remaining between them. CDR3 size: 14 residues. The CDR3 loop is CASKGGGPSYEQYF. CDR3 in DNA: TGTGCCAGCAAGGGTGGCGGACCCTCCTACGAGCAGTACTTC.

The chain uses TRBV4-2 and TRBJ2-2, with TRBD2 matching 8 bases. V shed 0 bases and J 6 bases; nucleotides not matched to a gene: 0. CDR1 LGHNA and CDR2 YNFKEQ come from the germline V gene. This CDR3 is built from 14 residues. CDR3 loop: CASSQETSAGELFF. The CDR3 nucleotides are TGTGCCAGCAGCCAAGAGACTAGCGCCGGGGAGCTGTTTTTT.

The chain combines TRBV10-3 with TRBJ2-3; D possibly corresponds to TRBD2 (5 bases). V lost 3 bases to trimming and J lost 2 bases, with 15 bases between them. This CDR3 has 16 amino acids. From germline, CDR1 is ENHRY and CDR2 SYGVKD. The CDR3 nucleotides are TGTGCCATCAGTGATCGGGGTAGGGTTAACACAGATACGCAGTATTTT. Its protein is CAISDRGRVNTDTQYF.

The chain is built from TRBV10-3 and TRBJ2-6; 8 nucleotides line up with TRBD1. Germline CDR1 ENHRY, CDR2 SYGVKD. The CDR3 consists of 17 residues. Trimming removed 6 bases from V and 0 bases from J; junction bases left unmatched: 7. This CDR3 is CAISAGTGDSGANVLTF. CDR3 nucleotides: TGTGCCATCAGCGCCGGGACAGGAGACTCTGGGGCCAACGTCCTGACTTTC.

V usage is TRBV27 and J usage is TRBJ2-5; 9 positions agree with TRBD2. The ends lost 6 bases at V and 4 bases at J; junction bases unmatched: 9. Per germline, CDR1 MNHEY and CDR2 SMNVEV (reference sequence). There are 15 residues in the CDR3. CDR3 nucleotide sequence: TGTGCCAGCAGGGCCGGGACTAGCAGTGTAGAGACCCAGTACTTC. This translates into CASRAGTSSVETQYF.

The chain employs TRBV27 and TRBJ2-1, with 7 bases aligning to TRBD2. V dropped 6 bases and J dropped 2; count of bases not matched to a gene: 4. Germline V gene data show CDR1 as MNHEY and CDR2 as SMNVEV (reference sequence). The CDR3 has 14 residues. CDR3 sequence reads: CASSHTSAYNEQFF. The CDR3 coding sequence is TGTGCCAGCAGCCATACTAGCGCCTACAATGAGCAGTTCTTC.

V gene TRBV14 combines with J gene TRBJ1-1, with D unresolved. With 1 base removed from V and 10 bases from J, the gap between germline ends came to 13 bases. The germline V gene encodes CDR1 SGHDN and CDR2 FVKESK. This CDR3 comprises 13 residues. For the CDR3, the DNA is TGTGCCAGCAGCCAAGCGCGAAAAAAGGCAGCTTTCTTT. Residues: CASSQARKKAAFF. Full variable domain (remainder filled in from reference TRBV14 and TRBJ1-1): EAGVTQFPSHSVIEKGQTVTLRCDPISGHDNLYWYRRVMGKEIKFLLHFVKESKQDESGMPNNRFLAERTGGTYSTLKVQPAELEDSGVYFCASSQARKKAAFFGQGTRLTVV.

The chain employs TRBV2 and TRBJ2-7; TRBD2 might be the D (6 bases). Germline CDR1 SNHLY, CDR2 FYNNEI. The CDR3 sequence is 15 residues long. V lost 6 bases to trimming and J lost 0 bases, with 15 bases between them. The CDR3 reads CASSPDMRGSYEQYF. CDR3 bases: TGTGCCAGCAGCCCGGATATGCGGGGCTCCTACGAGCAGTACTTC.

The CDR3 here is CASSQQGSYEQYF. Written as DNA, the CDR3 is TGCGCCAGCAGCCAGCAGGGGTCCTACGAGCAGTACTTC. This chain connects TRBV4-1 to TRBJ2-7; D is perhaps TRBD1 (6 bases). The CDR3 totals 13 residues. The germline CDR1 and CDR2 sequences are MGHRA and YSYEKL. The V and J ends lost 3 bases and 1 base respectively, with 7 bases between them.

The chain has TRBV9 and TRBJ2-1; a possible D gene is TRBD2 (6 bases). V lost 2 bases, J lost 8 bases, and 20 bases lay in between. The CDR3 has 16 residues. CDR1 is SGDLS and CDR2 is YYNGEE in the germline V gene. The CDR3, as DNA: TGTGCCAGCAGCGTTGGGGAGGTGACTAGGGTATATGAGCAGTTCTTC. Protein sequence: CASSVGEVTRVYEQFF. The complete variable domain, with remaining parts taken from reference TRBV9 and TRBJ2-1, reads DSGVTQTPKHLITATGQRVTLRCSPRSGDLSVYWYQQSLDQGLQFLIQYYNGEERAKGNILERFSAQQFPDLHSELNLSSLELGDSALYFCASSVGEVTRVYEQFFGPGTRLTVL.

The sample holds one count of this clone. The gene calls are TRBV28 and TRBJ1-1; D is perhaps TRBD1 (6 bases). Germline V lookup: CDR1 MDHEN, CDR2 SYDVKM. V lost 4 bases and J lost 0, with 12 bases in between. The CDR3 contains 15 residues. In DNA form, the CDR3 reads TGTGCCAGCAGTTGGCACAGGGTTGTGAACACTGAAGCTTTCTTT. Its translation: CASSWHRVVNTEAFF.

The chain recombines TRBV5-8 with TRBJ2-2, with D unresolved. The germline V gene has CDR1 SGHTS and CDR2 YDEGEE. V was shortened by 0 bases and J by 3 bases, with 6 bases between the two germline ends. CDR3 length: 14 amino acids. The CDR3 DNA is TGTGCCAGCAGCTTGGGACGGTACACCGGGGAGCTGTTTTTT. Protein sequence: CASSLGRYTGELFF.

V usage is TRBV4-3 and J usage is TRBJ2-3, with a weak D call TRBD2 (6 bases). This CDR3 is built from 18 residues. Germline values: CDR1 LGHNA, CDR2 YSLEER. With 0 bases removed from V and 0 bases from J, the gap between germline ends came to 16 bases. The CDR3 protein is CASSQDSPTGASTDTQYF. The CDR3 DNA sequence: TGCGCCAGCAGCCAAGATAGCCCAACGGGAGCTAGCACAGATACGCAGTATTTT.

The V call is TRBV5-4, the J call TRBJ2-5; D is perhaps TRBD1 (6 bases). The CDR3 contains 14 residues. CDR1 SGHNT and CDR2 YYREEE come from the germline V gene (reference sequence). V was shortened by 4 bases and J by 1 base, with 11 bases between the two germline ends. For the CDR3, the DNA is TGTGCCAGCAGCCACGACAGGTCCCAAGAGACCCAGTACTTC. Protein product: CASSHDRSQETQYF.

The chain carries TRBV13 and TRBJ2-5, with 10 nucleotides matching TRBD2. After removal of 4 bases from V and 5 bases from J, the junction contained 10 bases not matched to a gene. CDR1 is PRHDT, CDR2 FYEKMQ, per germline (reference sequence). The CDR3 is 16 residues long. CDR3 sequence reads: CASSWSQTSGQETQYF. In DNA, the CDR3 is TGTGCCAGCAGCTGGTCCCAGACTAGCGGGCAGGAGACCCAGTACTTC.